A selection of T cell receptor beta chains follows, all from one sample in a study of T cell changes during pregnancy in multiple sclerosis. TCRdb keeps only in-frame clones here, not all; method: immunoSEQ multiplex PCR. The sample lists around 100,000 clones; roughly 90% were seen once. Sequenced material: peripheral blood, taken after pregnancy. Receptor source: a female donor with multiple sclerosis, enrolled in a pregnancy study. The conserved cysteine and the conserved F or W are not part of the CDR3 here. Each record gives: V gene, CDR3 length, J gene, CDR3 protein.

v_gene: TRBV6-5
len: 10
j_gene: TRBJ1-2
CDR3aa: ASRGQGRGYT

v_gene: TRBV29-1
len: 12
j_gene: TRBJ2-2
CDR3aa: SVEGDSNTGELF

v_gene: TRBV27
len: 12
j_gene: TRBJ2-3
CDR3aa: ASSLGGRTDTQY

v_gene: TRBV19
len: 15
j_gene: TRBJ2-3
CDR3aa: ASTGTSGGKSTDTQY

v_gene: TRBV4-2
len: 14
j_gene: TRBJ1-5
CDR3aa: ASSQDEGQGYQPQH

v_gene: TRBV19
len: 14
j_gene: TRBJ2-1
CDR3aa: ASSIDHSAGYNEQF

v_gene: TRBV6-5
len: 12
j_gene: TRBJ2-7
CDR3aa: ASSHDRVRHEQY

v_gene: TRBV29-1
len: 10
j_gene: TRBJ2-3
CDR3aa: SGSGGTDTQY

v_gene: TRBV27
len: 10
j_gene: TRBJ1-1
CDR3aa: ASSFRDTEAF

v_gene: TRBV29-1
len: 14
j_gene: TRBJ2-5
CDR3aa: SVAPARTGGRETQY

v_gene: TRBV2
len: 12
j_gene: TRBJ1-2
CDR3aa: ASSQITDPYGYT

v_gene: TRBV5-6
len: 14
j_gene: TRBJ2-7
CDR3aa: ASSLLPQLGSYEQY

v_gene: TRBV9
len: 15
j_gene: TRBJ2-2
CDR3aa: ASSRWTSGENTGELF

v_gene: TRBV27
len: 15
j_gene: TRBJ2-7
CDR3aa: ASSRATSGRSSYEQY